The rows below give T cell receptor beta chains drawn from one sample of a study of CD8 T cells in ankylosing spondylitis. TCRdb fed the 5' RACE reads into MiXCR, producing one record per CDR3 protein. The sample contains 200,000 to 300,000 distinct CDR3 sequences, roughly 10% of which appear only once. What was sequenced was blood, either unsorted or a sorted T cell fraction (not recorded which). The origin of the receptors is a male donor with ankylosing spondylitis or in good health (not recorded which). Both conserved end residues are part of each CDR3. A D gene is named only where the DNA matches it firmly. Clone size is given for some rows only: seen once, a few or many times, or a class if the clone is expanded.

d_call: TRBD1; clone_size: few; v_call: TRBV5-1; j_call: TRBJ2-1; cdr3_aa: CASSFYFFGTAFGNEQFF; cdr3_nt: TGCGCCAGCAGCTTTTACTTCTTCGGGACAGCGTTTGGGAATGAGCAGTTCTTC
d_call: TRBD2; clone_size: many; v_call: TRBV13; j_call: TRBJ2-7; cdr3_aa: CASSPGLARYEQYF; cdr3_nt: TGTGCCAGCAGTCCGGGACTAGCGCGATACGAGCAGTACTTC
d_call: NA; clone_size: NA; v_call: TRBV2; j_call: TRBJ2-2; cdr3_aa: CASSERRANTGELFF; cdr3_nt: TGTGCCAGCAGTGAAAGGCGTGCGAACACCGGGGAGCTGTTTTTT
d_call: NA; clone_size: many; v_call: TRBV3-1; j_call: TRBJ2-5; cdr3_aa: CASSQVYGETQYF; cdr3_nt: TGTGCCAGCAGCCAAGTATACGGAGAGACCCAGTACTTC
d_call: NA; clone_size: many; v_call: TRBV20-1; j_call: TRBJ2-5; cdr3_aa: CSAINPREVGETQYF; cdr3_nt: TGCAGTGCTATCAACCCGAGGGAGGTCGGAGAGACCCAGTACTTC
d_call: NA; clone_size: many; v_call: TRBV9; j_call: TRBJ1-3; cdr3_aa: CASSVARYRGKGNTIYF; cdr3_nt: TGTGCCAGCAGCGTAGCCCGATATCGAGGAAAAGGAAACACCATATATTTT
d_call: TRBD2; clone_size: many; v_call: TRBV20-1; j_call: TRBJ2-7; cdr3_aa: CSASGRDYEQYF; cdr3_nt: TGCAGTGCTAGCGGGAGGGACTACGAGCAGTACTTC
d_call: TRBD1; clone_size: few; v_call: TRBV11-2; j_call: TRBJ2-5; cdr3_aa: CASRDKGAGETQYF; cdr3_nt: TGTGCCAGCAGAGACAAGGGGGCCGGGGAGACCCAGTACTTC
d_call: TRBD2; clone_size: many; v_call: TRBV5-1; j_call: TRBJ2-7; cdr3_aa: CASSLGLATNEQYF; cdr3_nt: TGCGCCAGCAGTTTGGGACTAGCGACGAACGAGCAGTACTTC
d_call: NA; clone_size: few; v_call: TRBV2; j_call: TRBJ2-5; cdr3_aa: CASKPSKQTQYF; cdr3_nt: TGTGCCAGCAAGCCTAGCAAGCAGACCCAGTACTTC
d_call: TRBD1; clone_size: many; v_call: TRBV27; j_call: TRBJ1-1; cdr3_aa: CASSFRQGFTEAFF; cdr3_nt: TGTGCCAGCAGTTTCAGACAGGGCTTCACTGAAGCTTTCTTT
d_call: TRBD2; clone_size: many; v_call: TRBV7-2; j_call: TRBJ2-5; cdr3_aa: CASSSPTSGEETQYF; cdr3_nt: TGTGCCAGCAGCTCACCTACTAGCGGGGAAGAGACCCAGTACTTC
d_call: NA; clone_size: many; v_call: TRBV29-1; j_call: TRBJ2-1; cdr3_aa: CSVEDQRQRSYNEQFF; cdr3_nt: TGCAGCGTTGAAGATCAAAGGCAGCGGAGCTACAATGAGCAGTTCTTC
d_call: TRBD2; clone_size: few; v_call: TRBV6-5; j_call: TRBJ2-1; cdr3_aa: CASSSPGLASSNEQFF; cdr3_nt: TGTGCCAGCAGTTCACCGGGACTAGCGAGTTCCAATGAGCAGTTCTTC
d_call: TRBD2; clone_size: NA; v_call: TRBV7-2; j_call: TRBJ2-2; cdr3_aa: CASSSTLAGAYTGELFF; cdr3_nt: TGTGCCAGCAGCTCTACCCTAGCGGGGGCGTACACCGGGGAGCTGTTTTTT
d_call: TRBD1; clone_size: few; v_call: TRBV25-1; j_call: TRBJ2-2; cdr3_aa: CASSAETGPTATGELFF; cdr3_nt: TGTGCCAGCAGTGCAGAGACAGGGCCAACTGCCACCGGGGAGCTGTTTTTT
d_call: NA; clone_size: NA; v_call: TRBV2; j_call: TRBJ1-3; cdr3_aa: CASGPGTGNTIYF; cdr3_nt: TGTGCCAGCGGCCCGGGGACGGGAAACACCATATATTTT
d_call: TRBD2; clone_size: few; v_call: TRBV15; j_call: TRBJ2-7; cdr3_aa: CATSRDPSGYEHYF; cdr3_nt: TGTGCCACCAGCAGAGATCCTAGCGGCTACGAGCATTACTTC
d_call: TRBD2; clone_size: NA; v_call: TRBV11-2; j_call: TRBJ2-3; cdr3_aa: CASSSAGEGPDTQYF; cdr3_nt: TGTGCCAGCAGCTCTGCCGGGGAGGGCCCAGATACGCAGTATTTT
d_call: NA; clone_size: once; v_call: TRBV5-1; j_call: TRBJ2-5; cdr3_aa: CASSHDNKGETQYF; cdr3_nt: TGCGCCAGCAGCCACGACAATAAGGGTGAGACCCAGTACTTC
d_call: NA; clone_size: NA; v_call: TRBV28; j_call: TRBJ2-3; cdr3_aa: CASRTRDSPTDTQYF; cdr3_nt: TGTGCCAGCAGAACCCGGGACTCCCCTACAGATACGCAGTATTTT
d_call: NA; clone_size: many; v_call: TRBV27; j_call: TRBJ2-6; cdr3_aa: CASSLSMWPDVLTF; cdr3_nt: TGTGCCAGCAGTTTATCGATGTGGCCTGACGTCCTGACTTTC
d_call: NA; clone_size: many; v_call: TRBV5-1; j_call: TRBJ1-4; cdr3_aa: CASSSGDGEKLFF; cdr3_nt: TGCGCCAGCAGTTCCGGGGACGGAGAAAAACTGTTTTTT
d_call: TRBD2; clone_size: once; v_call: TRBV7-8; j_call: TRBJ2-4; cdr3_aa: CASSLAGTRTPHF; cdr3_nt: TGTGCCAGCAGCTTAGCCGGGACTAGGACTCCCCACTTC
d_call: NA; clone_size: once; v_call: TRBV28; j_call: TRBJ1-1; cdr3_aa: CASSLSREVTEAFF; cdr3_nt: TGTGCCAGCAGTTTATCCAGGGAGGTCACTGAAGCTTTCTTT
d_call: NA; clone_size: NA; v_call: TRBV6-1; j_call: TRBJ2-7; cdr3_aa: CATMGASYEQYF; cdr3_nt: TGTGCCACCATGGGTGCTTCCTACGAGCAGTACTTC
d_call: TRBD2; clone_size: few; v_call: TRBV28; j_call: TRBJ2-5; cdr3_aa: CASSPIAGEGETQYF; cdr3_nt: TGTGCCAGCAGTCCGATAGCGGGAGAGGGAGAGACCCAGTACTTC
d_call: NA; clone_size: many; v_call: TRBV9; j_call: TRBJ2-2; cdr3_aa: CASSARGADTGELFF; cdr3_nt: TGTGCCAGCAGCGCCCGAGGGGCGGACACCGGGGAGCTGTTTTTT
d_call: TRBD2; clone_size: many; v_call: TRBV29-1; j_call: TRBJ2-1; cdr3_aa: CSVAGTSRSHEQFF; cdr3_nt: TGCAGCGTGGCCGGGACTAGCCGCTCCCATGAGCAGTTCTTC
d_call: NA; clone_size: many; v_call: TRBV7-6; j_call: TRBJ2-7; cdr3_aa: CASSFGGPGYEQYF; cdr3_nt: TGTGCCAGCAGCTTCGGGGGGCCCGGATACGAGCAGTACTTC
d_call: NA; clone_size: once; v_call: TRBV14; j_call: TRBJ2-7; cdr3_aa: CASGQVAYEQYF; cdr3_nt: TGTGCCTCGGGACAAGTGGCATACGAGCAGTACTTC
d_call: NA; clone_size: many; v_call: TRBV20-1; j_call: TRBJ1-2; cdr3_aa: CSARVFTWGGASDYGYTF; cdr3_nt: TGCAGTGCTAGAGTTTTTACTTGGGGGGGCGCCTCGGACTATGGCTACACCTTC